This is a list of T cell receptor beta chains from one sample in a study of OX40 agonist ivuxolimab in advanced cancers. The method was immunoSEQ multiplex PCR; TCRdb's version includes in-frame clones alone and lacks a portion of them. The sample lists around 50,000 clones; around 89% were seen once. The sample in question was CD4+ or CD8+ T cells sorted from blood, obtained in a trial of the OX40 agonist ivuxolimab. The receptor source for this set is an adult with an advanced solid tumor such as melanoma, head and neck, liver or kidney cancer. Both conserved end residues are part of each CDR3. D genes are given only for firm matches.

CDR3 protein: CASSFARSYRGQGEKLFF; CDR3 DNA: TGTGCCAGCAGCTTCGCCCGATCATACAGGGGGCAGGGGGAAAAACTGTTTTTT; J gene: TRBJ1-4; CDR3 length: 18; V gene: TRBV5-8; D gene: TRBD1
CDR3 protein: CASSFPSYEQYF; CDR3 DNA: TGTGCCAGCAGCTTTCCAAGCTACGAGCAGTACTTC; J gene: TRBJ2-7; CDR3 length: 12; V gene: TRBV11-2; D gene: -
CDR3 protein: CASSYGGYYGYTF; CDR3 DNA: TGTGCCAGCAGTTACGGGGGTTACTATGGCTACACCTTC; J gene: TRBJ1-2; CDR3 length: 13; V gene: TRBV6-5; D gene: -
CDR3 protein: CASSETRTGELFF; CDR3 DNA: TGCGCCAGCAGTGAGACCCGCACCGGGGAGCTGTTTTTT; J gene: TRBJ2-2; CDR3 length: 13; V gene: TRBV10-1; D gene: -
CDR3 protein: CASSVTGSSGNTIYF; CDR3 DNA: TGTGCCAGCAGCGTAACAGGGAGCTCTGGAAACACCATATATTTT; J gene: TRBJ1-3; CDR3 length: 15; V gene: TRBV7-6; D gene: -
CDR3 protein: CASSHSLDGEAFF; CDR3 DNA: TGCGCCAGCAGCCATTCCTTAGACGGAGAAGCTTTCTTT; J gene: TRBJ1-1; CDR3 length: 13; V gene: TRBV4-3; D gene: -
CDR3 protein: CASTPSTPTYNEQFF; CDR3 DNA: TGTGCCAGCACCCCGTCGACACCAACCTACAATGAGCAGTTCTTC; J gene: TRBJ2-1; CDR3 length: 15; V gene: TRBV21-1; D gene: -
CDR3 protein: CAWTLGGSTLGRYNEQFF; CDR3 DNA: TGTGCCTGGACCTTAGGAGGATCCACCTTAGGTCGCTACAATGAGCAGTTCTTC; J gene: TRBJ2-1; CDR3 length: 18; V gene: TRBV30; D gene: -
CDR3 protein: CAWSVGTVTSEPQHF; CDR3 DNA: TGTGCCTGGAGTGTGGGGACAGTAACCTCTGAGCCCCAGCATTTT; J gene: TRBJ1-5; CDR3 length: 15; V gene: TRBV30; D gene: TRBD1
CDR3 protein: CASSLGGGTDTQYF; CDR3 DNA: TGTGCCAGCAGCTTAGGGGGGGGCACAGATACGCAGTATTTT; J gene: TRBJ2-3; CDR3 length: 14; V gene: TRBV9; D gene: -
CDR3 protein: CASSSREGDSYTGELFF; CDR3 DNA: TGTGCCAGCAGCTCGAGGGAGGGGGACTCCTACACCGGGGAGCTGTTTTTT; J gene: TRBJ2-2; CDR3 length: 17; V gene: TRBV11-3; D gene: -